This T cell receptor beta chain comes out of a study of early T cells in non-severe SARS-CoV-2 infection. Study observations and caveats: Lookups in VDJdb leaned toward anti-spike CD8 responses and missed private and CD4 specificities.

TCRdb re-called the 5' RACE reads through MiXCR, storing one row per CDR3 protein. Among more than 35,000 distinct CDR3 sequences, around 3.9% were seen once, and the ten largest hold more than 8.5%. This clonotype was detected many times. No antigen is known for it. Input material: whole blood. The receptor comes from an adult who was a healthcare worker with PCR-confirmed SARS-CoV-2 infection or an uninfected control (not recorded which).

The CDR3 protein is CASSQDWPGSSYEQYF. CDR3 DNA: TGCGCCAGCAGCCAAGATTGGCCAGGAAGCTCCTACGAGCAGTACTTC. The genes are TRBV4-1 and TRBJ2-7; D uncertain. CDR1 and CDR2 from the germline V gene are MGHRA and YSYEKL. V was cut by 0 bases and J by 0 bases, with 12 bases left in between. The CDR3 extends over 16 amino acids.